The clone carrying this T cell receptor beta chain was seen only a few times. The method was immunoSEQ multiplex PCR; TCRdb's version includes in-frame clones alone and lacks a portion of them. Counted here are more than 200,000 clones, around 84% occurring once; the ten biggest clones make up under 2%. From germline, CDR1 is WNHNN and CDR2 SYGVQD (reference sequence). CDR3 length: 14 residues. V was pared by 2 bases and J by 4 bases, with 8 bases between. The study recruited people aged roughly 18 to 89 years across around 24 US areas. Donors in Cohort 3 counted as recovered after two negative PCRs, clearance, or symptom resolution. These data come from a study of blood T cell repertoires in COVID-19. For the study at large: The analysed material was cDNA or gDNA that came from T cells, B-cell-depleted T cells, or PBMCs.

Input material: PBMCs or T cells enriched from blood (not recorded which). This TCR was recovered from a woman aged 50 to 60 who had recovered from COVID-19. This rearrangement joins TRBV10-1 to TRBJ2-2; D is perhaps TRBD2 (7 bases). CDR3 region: CASSERGGTGELFF. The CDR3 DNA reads TGCGCCAGCAGTGAGAGGGGGGGCACCGGGGAGCTGTTTTTT.